A selection of T cell receptor beta chains follows, all from one sample in a study of control samples from healthy donors and cancer patients. Clones were sequenced by immunoSEQ multiplex PCR, and TCRdb holds only the in-frame ones, with some missing. The sample carries about 160,000 clones, about 94% recorded once. Specimen: PBMCs. The origin of the receptors is a man between 60 and 70 years old with colorectal cancer. CDR3s include the opening cysteine and the closing phenylalanine or tryptophan. Each record gives: CDR3 protein, CDR3 DNA, V gene, clone size, J gene, D gene. A D gene is named only where the DNA matches it firmly. Not all rows give a size; the values are once, few, many and, for expanded clones, a class.

CDR3aa: CASSLGTGTGGNEQFF
CDR3nt: TGCGCCAGCAGCTTGGGGACCGGGACAGGGGGGAATGAGCAGTTCTTC
v_gene: TRBV5-1
abundance: NA
j_gene: TRBJ2-1
d_gene: TRBD1

CDR3aa: CASSSSTSISYEQYF
CDR3nt: TGTGCCAGCTCATCCTCCACTAGCATCAGCTACGAGCAGTACTTC
v_gene: TRBV18
abundance: NA
j_gene: TRBJ2-7
d_gene: NA

CDR3aa: CSVETNYGYTF
CDR3nt: TGCAGCGTTGAGACAAACTATGGCTACACCTTC
v_gene: TRBV29-1
abundance: NA
j_gene: TRBJ1-2
d_gene: NA

CDR3aa: CASSVEVGAGPTDTQYF
CDR3nt: TGTGCCAGCAGCGTAGAAGTCGGAGCGGGCCCCACAGATACGCAGTATTTT
v_gene: TRBV9
abundance: NA
j_gene: TRBJ2-3
d_gene: NA

CDR3aa: CASSGQAGNEKLFF
CDR3nt: TGTGCCAGCTCCGGACAGGCGGGGAATGAAAAACTGTTTTTT
v_gene: TRBV5-4
abundance: NA
j_gene: TRBJ1-4
d_gene: TRBD1

CDR3aa: CAWSAGGTEAFF
CDR3nt: TGTGCCTGGAGTGCAGGCGGCACTGAAGCTTTCTTT
v_gene: TRBV30
abundance: NA
j_gene: TRBJ1-1
d_gene: NA

CDR3aa: CASSQDDRRNEKLFF
CDR3nt: TGTGCCAGCAGCCAAGATGACAGGCGGAATGAAAAACTGTTTTTT
v_gene: TRBV3-1/TRBV3-2
abundance: NA
j_gene: TRBJ1-4
d_gene: NA

CDR3aa: CSASLAGGPDNEQFF
CDR3nt: TGCAGTGCTAGTCTCGCGGGGGGCCCCGACAATGAGCAGTTCTTC
v_gene: TRBV20-1
abundance: NA
j_gene: TRBJ2-1
d_gene: TRBD2

CDR3aa: CASSYSGTPNGYTF
CDR3nt: TGTGCCAGCAGTTACTCCGGGACCCCAAATGGCTACACCTTC
v_gene: TRBV6-2/TRBV6-3
abundance: NA
j_gene: TRBJ1-2
d_gene: NA

CDR3aa: CASSLDGGGSTDTQYF
CDR3nt: TGTGCCAGCAGCTTAGATGGCGGGGGGTCCACAGATACGCAGTATTTT
v_gene: TRBV7-2
abundance: NA
j_gene: TRBJ2-3
d_gene: TRBD2

CDR3aa: CASGETGHSGNTIYF
CDR3nt: TGTGCCAGTGGGGAGACAGGGCACTCTGGAAACACCATATATTTT
v_gene: TRBV19
abundance: NA
j_gene: TRBJ1-3
d_gene: TRBD1

CDR3aa: CASSQDRVAGRDTQYF
CDR3nt: TGTGCCAGCAGCCAAGATCGAGTAGCGGGGAGAGATACGCAGTATTTT
v_gene: TRBV4-2
abundance: NA
j_gene: TRBJ2-3
d_gene: TRBD2

CDR3aa: CASSHLATPYEQYF
CDR3nt: TGTGCCAGCAGTCACCTGGCGACTCCCTACGAGCAGTACTTC
v_gene: TRBV25-1
abundance: NA
j_gene: TRBJ2-7
d_gene: NA

CDR3aa: CASSASSGGLYNEQFF
CDR3nt: TGTGCCAGCAGCGCATCTAGCGGGGGGCTTTACAATGAGCAGTTCTTC
v_gene: TRBV7-2
abundance: NA
j_gene: TRBJ2-1
d_gene: TRBD2

CDR3aa: CASSEPGQGSYEQYF
CDR3nt: TGTGCCAGCAGTGAACCCGGACAGGGCTCCTACGAGCAGTACTTC
v_gene: TRBV6-1
abundance: NA
j_gene: TRBJ2-7
d_gene: TRBD1

CDR3aa: CASSQDSGGHNEKLFF
CDR3nt: TGCGCCAGCAGCCAAGATTCCGGGGGGCATAATGAAAAACTGTTTTTT
v_gene: TRBV4-3
abundance: NA
j_gene: TRBJ1-4
d_gene: NA

CDR3aa: CASSPRGRDRGHRRGGYTF
CDR3nt: TGTGCCAGCAGTCCCCGGGGAAGGGACAGGGGGCATCGCAGGGGTGGCTACACCTTC
v_gene: TRBV27
abundance: once
j_gene: TRBJ1-2
d_gene: TRBD1

CDR3aa: CASPGLSTDTQYF
CDR3nt: TGCGCCTCCCCCGGACTGAGCACAGATACGCAGTATTTT
v_gene: TRBV10-1
abundance: NA
j_gene: TRBJ2-3
d_gene: NA

CDR3aa: CATSDIGTGNTGELFF
CDR3nt: TGTGCCACCAGTGATATCGGGACAGGGAACACCGGGGAGCTGTTTTTT
v_gene: TRBV24-1
abundance: NA
j_gene: TRBJ2-2
d_gene: TRBD1

CDR3aa: CASSQLQTVSYGYTF
CDR3nt: TGCGCCAGCAGCCAACTACAGACAGTCAGCTATGGCTACACCTTC
v_gene: TRBV4-1
abundance: few
j_gene: TRBJ1-2
d_gene: NA

CDR3aa: CASSNRRTGYEQYF
CDR3nt: TGTGCCAGCAGCAACCGCAGGACGGGGTACGAGCAGTACTTC
v_gene: TRBV7-2
abundance: NA
j_gene: TRBJ2-7
d_gene: NA

CDR3aa: CASRAGTHNTGELFF
CDR3nt: TGTGCCAGCAGGGCCGGGACACATAACACCGGGGAGCTGTTTTTT
v_gene: TRBV9
abundance: NA
j_gene: TRBJ2-2
d_gene: NA

CDR3aa: CASSSGTVNTEAFF
CDR3nt: TGTGCCAGCAGCTCCGGGACAGTGAACACTGAAGCTTTCTTT
v_gene: TRBV7-9
abundance: NA
j_gene: TRBJ1-1
d_gene: TRBD1

CDR3aa: CASSPPWAGGSDTQYF
CDR3nt: TGTGCCAGCAGCCCCCCGTGGGCGGGGGGCTCTGATACGCAGTATTTT
v_gene: TRBV9
abundance: NA
j_gene: TRBJ2-3
d_gene: TRBD2

CDR3aa: CASRFGAGNEQYF
CDR3nt: TGTGCCAGCCGTTTCGGAGCGGGGAACGAGCAGTACTTC
v_gene: TRBV6-2/TRBV6-3
abundance: few
j_gene: TRBJ2-7
d_gene: TRBD2

CDR3aa: CASSSPGRGGDTQYF
CDR3nt: TGTGCCAGCAGTTCCCCGGGCAGGGGAGGAGATACGCAGTATTTT
v_gene: TRBV6-5
abundance: NA
j_gene: TRBJ2-3
d_gene: NA

CDR3aa: CASRSTGYEQYF
CDR3nt: TGTGCCAGCAGGTCGACGGGCTACGAGCAGTACTTC
v_gene: TRBV7-9
abundance: NA
j_gene: TRBJ2-7
d_gene: NA

CDR3aa: CASSVTGDSFTGELFF
CDR3nt: TGTGCCAGCAGCGTAACGGGGGACAGCTTCACCGGGGAGCTGTTTTTT
v_gene: TRBV9
abundance: NA
j_gene: TRBJ2-2
d_gene: NA

CDR3aa: CAVSAPRGGRDTQYF
CDR3nt: TGTGCCGTCTCAGCCCCCCGGGGGGGACGAGATACGCAGTATTTT
v_gene: TRBV10-3
abundance: NA
j_gene: TRBJ2-3
d_gene: TRBD2

CDR3aa: CAWSLRGAGNEQFF
CDR3nt: TGTGCCTGGAGTTTGAGAGGGGCCGGCAATGAGCAGTTCTTC
v_gene: TRBV30
abundance: NA
j_gene: TRBJ2-1
d_gene: NA

CDR3aa: CAISEQGGNSPLHF
CDR3nt: TGTGCCATCAGTGAGCAGGGAGGCAATTCACCCCTCCACTTT
v_gene: TRBV10-3
abundance: NA
j_gene: TRBJ1-6
d_gene: NA

CDR3aa: CAISGGEGSDTQYF
CDR3nt: TGTGCCATCAGTGGGGGGGAAGGGTCAGATACGCAGTATTTT
v_gene: TRBV10-3
abundance: NA
j_gene: TRBJ2-3
d_gene: NA

CDR3aa: CATRPNLGDTQYF
CDR3nt: TGTGCCACCAGGCCGAATTTGGGAGATACGCAGTATTTT
v_gene: TRBV24-1
abundance: NA
j_gene: TRBJ2-3
d_gene: NA

CDR3aa: CASSLRTGREAFF
CDR3nt: TGTGCCAGCAGCTTAAGGACCGGCCGAGAAGCTTTCTTT
v_gene: TRBV11-3
abundance: NA
j_gene: TRBJ1-1
d_gene: NA

CDR3aa: CASSFDRGSYEQYF
CDR3nt: TGTGCCAGCAGTTTCGACAGGGGCTCCTACGAGCAGTACTTC
v_gene: TRBV27
abundance: NA
j_gene: TRBJ2-7
d_gene: TRBD1

CDR3aa: CASSDTGVSGNTIYF
CDR3nt: TGTGCCAGCAGTGATACAGGAGTCTCTGGAAACACCATATATTTT
v_gene: TRBV6-1
abundance: NA
j_gene: TRBJ1-3
d_gene: NA

CDR3aa: CASSQGETQYF
CDR3nt: TGTGCCAGCAGCCAAGGGGAGACCCAGTACTTC
v_gene: TRBV12-3/TRBV12-4
abundance: NA
j_gene: TRBJ2-5
d_gene: NA

CDR3aa: CASSQAKGLKGETQYF
CDR3nt: TGCGCCAGCAGCCAAGCGAAGGGACTCAAAGGGGAGACCCAGTACTTC
v_gene: TRBV4-1
abundance: NA
j_gene: TRBJ2-5
d_gene: NA

CDR3aa: CASSLAGAYNEQFF
CDR3nt: TGTGCCAGCAGCTTAGCAGGGGCCTACAATGAGCAGTTCTTC
v_gene: TRBV11-3
abundance: NA
j_gene: TRBJ2-1
d_gene: NA

CDR3aa: CASSLTAASYEQYF
CDR3nt: TGCGCCAGCAGCCTAACGGCGGCGTCCTACGAGCAGTACTTC
v_gene: TRBV5-1
abundance: once
j_gene: TRBJ2-7
d_gene: NA

CDR3aa: CASSWSGHGANVLTF
CDR3nt: TGTGCCAGCAGCTGGTCGGGGCATGGGGCCAACGTCCTGACTTTC
v_gene: TRBV5-6
abundance: NA
j_gene: TRBJ2-6
d_gene: NA

CDR3aa: CASSQAESLTDTEAFF
CDR3nt: TGTGCCAGCAGCCAGGCGGAGTCCCTAACGGACACTGAAGCTTTCTTT
v_gene: TRBV3-1/TRBV3-2
abundance: few
j_gene: TRBJ1-1
d_gene: NA